This TCR beta chain was observed in a study of ipilimumab plus nivolumab after autologous stem cell transplantation. TCRdb's copy holds only in-frame clones and misses some; the assay was immunoSEQ multiplex PCR. The sample has more than 9,500 clones, 60% to 80% seen once. Germline V gives CDR1 SGHTS, CDR2 YDEGEE. This CDR3 is 16 amino acids long. The V end was cut by 0 bases, the J end by 4 bases, with 17 bases between. The V and J genes are TRBV5-8 and TRBJ2-7; possibly TRBD2 for D (7 bases). The TCR sequence derives from a male donor with diffuse large B-cell lymphoma. The material sequenced was PBMCs, taken in a trial of ipilimumab plus nivolumab as post-transplant consolidation. The DNA for the CDR3 is TGTGCCAGCAGCTTGGAGGGGGGGGTGACTGGATACGAGCAGTACTTC. Translation: CASSLEGGVTGYEQYF.